The 9 T cell receptor beta chains below all came from one sample that was sequenced in a study of blood T cell repertoires in COVID-19. Here immunoSEQ multiplex PCR was the method, and the copy in TCRdb shows in-frame clones only, minus some. This sample has 150,000 to 200,000 clones, with around 90% found just once. Sequenced material: peripheral blood. The origin of the receptors is a man aged 60-69 years with active or convalescent COVID-19.

The rearrangement uses TRBV2 and TRBJ1-1; TRBD1 agrees at 10 bases. CDR3 length equals 12 residues. The germline V gene has CDR1 SNHLY and CDR2 FYNNEI. The trim removed 4 bases at V and 10 bases at J, leaving 3 bases unmatched. The CDR3 here is CASSGTGGLAFF. The CDR3 region has the DNA TGTGCCAGCAGTGGGACAGGGGGTTTAGCTTTCTTT.

This clone was picked up one time. The V call is TRBV29-1, the J call TRBJ2-7; D may be TRBD1 (6 bases). This CDR3 is built from 13 residues. Germline V gene sequence: CDR1 SQVTM, CDR2 ANQGSEA. Trimming removed 6 bases at V and 0 bases at J, with 12 bases between. CDR3 residues: CSVSDRNSYEQYF. The CDR3 nucleotides read TGCAGCGTAAGCGACAGGAACTCCTACGAGCAGTACTTC.

This rearrangement joins TRBV19 to TRBJ1-6; D is possibly TRBD1 (5 bases). Trimming took off 7 bases at V and 1 base at J, with 14 bases between the two ends. The V gene's germline CDR1 is LNHDA and CDR2 SQIVND (reference sequence). CDR3 length: 16 residues. CDR3 residues: CASTFRGESYNSPLHF. CDR3 DNA sequence: TGTGCCAGTACCTTCCGGGGGGAATCCTATAATTCACCCCTCCACTTT.

Written as DNA, the CDR3 is TGCGCCAGCAGCCAGGAAGACAGGTTTGGGGGCTACACCTTC. Encoded protein: CASSQEDRFGGYTF. The chain is built from TRBV4-1 and TRBJ1-2; D is perhaps TRBD1 (6 bases). Germline-derived CDR1 and CDR2 are MGHRA and YSYEKL. The CDR3 runs 14 residues. The V and J ends lost 3 bases and 8 bases respectively, with 16 bases between them.

The chain recombines TRBV6-4 with TRBJ2-2, with D unclear. V was pared by 6 bases and J by 7 bases, with 9 bases between. Germline V lookup: CDR1 MRHNA, CDR2 SNTAGT. The CDR3 has 12 residues. The CDR3 reads CASRFTGGELFF. The CDR3 region has the DNA TGTGCCAGCAGATTTACGGGCGGGGAGCTGTTTTTT.

The chain carries TRBV5-1 and TRBJ2-1; D gene ambiguous. Germline V gene data show CDR1 as SGHRS and CDR2 as YFSETQ. V was trimmed by 0 bases and J by 5 bases, leaving 9 bases between them. The CDR3 spans 14 residues. CDR3 region: CASSLARVHNEQFF. As DNA, the CDR3 is TGCGCCAGCAGCTTGGCCCGGGTCCACAATGAGCAGTTCTTC.

The V call is TRBV6-5, the J call TRBJ2-5; TRBD2 agrees at 7 bases. From germline, CDR1 is MNHEY and CDR2 SVGAGI. The CDR3 runs to 14 residues. J was trimmed by 7 bases and V by 4 bases; bases with no gene match: 9. CDR3 nucleotide sequence: TGTGCCAGCAGTTTAGGCGGGGGTTGGGGGACCCAGTACTTC. Translation: CASSLGGGWGTQYF.

The chain couples TRBV12-5 to TRBJ1-1, with 9 bases lining up with TRBD1. The J segment lost 4 bases and the V segment lost 4 bases, leaving 4 bases of the junction unmatched. This CDR3 is built from 14 residues. The germline V gene has CDR1 LGHNT and CDR2 FRNRAP. CDR3 protein: CASGSQGASTEAFF. As DNA, the CDR3 is TGTGCTAGTGGTTCACAGGGGGCGTCCACTGAAGCTTTCTTT.

In the case of this clone: At one of its ends the junction is not consistent with the germline gene, which may arise from a read error. The CDR3 spells CASSSRQGPSPSF. The CDR3 DNA sequence: TGTGCCAGCAGCAGCCGACAGGGGCCCTCGCCCAGTTTT. The chain uses TRBV7-9 and TRBJ1-1; 8 bases align to TRBD1. Germline V CDR1 and CDR2: SEHNR, FQNEAQ (reference sequence). The CDR3 runs 13 residues.